The present T cell receptor (beta chain) was sequenced within a study of blood T cells in healthy people across ages. The CDR3 spans 13 residues. Trimming took off 7 bases at V and 6 bases at J, with 16 bases between the two ends. This clonotype was detected only a few times. Its specificity is not known. Primed by a sample-barcoded 5' primer and a J-beta primer mix, a second PCR proceeded for about 7 to 11 cycles. At least 2.5 million CDR3-containing paired-end reads were obtained per sample. TCRdb re-called the 5' RACE reads through MiXCR, storing one row per CDR3 protein. This table holds about 1.8 million distinct CDR3 sequences, about 49% found once. Points from the study as a whole: Diversity was estimated from one million T cells, and these estimates were considered underestimates.

Sequenced: blood. This clonotype originated in a woman aged 40 to 55 in good health. The chain carries TRBV12-3 or TRBV12-4 and TRBJ2-7, with D maybe TRBD1 (5 bases). The CDR3 sequence: CASTWTPLSEQYF. The CDR3 DNA reads as TGTGCCAGCACCTGGACACCCCTGAGCGAGCAGTACTTC.